This TCR beta chain was captured by sequencing in a study of blood T cell repertoires in COVID-19. Study details: Nucleic acid was either cDNA or gDNA, and it came from T cells, B-cell-depleted T cells, or PBMCs.

Sequencing used immunoSEQ multiplex PCR; TCRdb keeps in-frame clones, though not all of them. This table holds 55,000 to 80,000 clones, 88% found once. In germline, CDR1 is SGHTA, CDR2 FQGNSA. The CDR3 extends over 13 amino acids. V gave up 5 bases and J gave up 4 bases; unmatched junction bases: 4. V is TRBV7-2 and J is TRBJ2-5; TRBD1 aligns across 7 bases. The sequencing input was peripheral blood. The clonotype originates from a man aged 45-65 years with acute or convalescent COVID-19. Here the CDR3 reads CASSPGTVETQYF. The CDR3 nucleotides are TGTGCCAGCAGCCCCGGGACAGTAGAGACCCAGTACTTC. Full variable domain (rest looked up from reference TRBV7-2 and TRBJ2-5): GAGVSQSPSNKVTEKGKDVELRCDPISGHTALYWYRQSLGQGLEFLIYFQGNSAPDKSGLPSDRFSAERTGGSVSTLTIQRTQQEDSAVYLCASSPGTVETQYFGPGTRLLVL.